The clone carrying this TCR beta chain was observed a handful of times. Libraries were prepared by immunoSEQ multiplex PCR; TCRdb keeps only in-frame clonotypes and omits some of them. Among around 80,000 clones listed, about 91% were seen once. This specimen comes from a study of technical replicates of blood from a handful of donors. What was sequenced was T cells isolated from PBMCs. This TCR was recovered from a human donor in good health.

CDR3 in amino acids: CASSDGTANEKLFF. CDR3 bases: TGTGCCAGCAGCGACGGGACAGCTAATGAAAAACTGTTTTTT. The chain couples TRBV5-6 to TRBJ1-4, with 7 bases identical to TRBD1. V gave up 4 bases and J gave up 3 bases; unmatched junction bases: 3. The germline V gene has CDR1 SGHDT and CDR2 YYEEEE. This CDR3 spans 14 amino acids.